This T cell receptor (beta chain) was captured in a study of blood T cell repertoires in COVID-19. Produced via immunoSEQ multiplex PCR; TCRdb's table is partial and in-frame only. The profile shows 170,000 or so clones, roughly four fifths of them singletons. Specimen: peripheral blood. This sequence was found in a human donor in a cohort sampled during active COVID-19.

CDR3 sequence (DNA): TGCGCCAGCAGCCAGAACGGAGGGAGAAGCTACACCTTC. The encoded protein is CASSQNGGRSYTF. The V and J genes are TRBV4-1 and TRBJ1-2; D unclear. The germline V gene has CDR1 MGHRA and CDR2 YSYEKL. Trimming stripped 3 bases from V and 9 bases from J, with 14 bases between. The CDR3 sequence is 13 residues long.